This T cell receptor beta chain is drawn from a study of cytotoxic CD8 clonotypes in ibrutinib-treated CLL. Study-level background: Treatment had run for a median approximately twelve months, range 6 to 36, when response samples were taken. Regarding the study as a whole: Sampling times (in sustained-remission versus progressing patients) were not the same.

Remarks on this clone: Its antigen is still unknown.

Data came from immunoSEQ multiplex PCR; TCRdb stores just in-frame clones and leaves some out. The data contain over 110,000 clones, approximately 90% of them singletons. This TCR derives from a human donor with chronic lymphocytic leukemia. The source material was PBMCs, sampled after 12 months of ibrutinib treatment.

The CDR3 region has the DNA TGTGCCAGCAGTCCCCACGTCCAATACTATGGCTACACCTTC. Encoded protein: CASSPHVQYYGYTF. V and J are TRBV6-5 and TRBJ1-2, with unresolved D. Germline CDR1 is MNHEY and CDR2 is SVGAGI. This CDR3 comprises 14 residues. Trimming took off 5 bases at V and 3 bases at J, with 13 bases between the two ends.